This is a list of T cell receptor beta chains from one sample in a study of PD-1 blockade in classical Hodgkin lymphoma. Sequenced by immunoSEQ multiplex PCR; TCRdb stores in-frame clones only, minus some. This table holds around 26,000 clones, around 75% found once. The sample was CD4+ T cells from blood, taken before the fourth cycle of nivolumab. The receptors shown here come from a human donor with classical Hodgkin lymphoma. The CDR3 runs from the conserved cysteine through the conserved F or W. D genes are given only for firm matches. Clone size is stated in some rows and not others, as once, few, many or a class when expanded.

V	size	D	J	DNA	CDR3
TRBV19	-	-	TRBJ1-1	TGTGCCAGTGGTGTAGGGGGCACTGAAGCTTTCTTT	CASGVGGTEAFF
TRBV5-1	-	TRBD2	TRBJ2-1	TGCGCCAGCAGCCAGGGCGGCGGGGGGTTCTACAATGAGCAGTTCTTC	CASSQGGGGFYNEQFF
TRBV9	-	TRBD1	TRBJ1-1	TGTGCCAGCAGCGCCGGACAGGGGGCGAACACTGAAGCTTTCTTT	CASSAGQGANTEAFF
TRBV5-4	-	TRBD1	TRBJ2-5	TGTGCCAGCAGTTTGGTGGACAGGGAAGAGACCCAGTACTTC	CASSLVDREETQYF
TRBV29-1	-	TRBD1	TRBJ1-2	TGCAGCGTTGAGACAGGGGTGGAATATGGCTACACCTTC	CSVETGVEYGYTF
TRBV15	-	-	TRBJ2-1	TGTGCCACCAGCAGAGAGGACAGCTCCTACAATGAGCAGTTCTTC	CATSREDSSYNEQFF
TRBV5-1	-	-	TRBJ1-3	TGCGCCAGCATGAGGGGGGAAACTGGAAACACCATATATTTT	CASMRGETGNTIYF
TRBV5-6	-	-	TRBJ1-1	TGTGCCAGCAGCTTGGGAGGGGTCCAGCTGGCTTTCTTT	CASSLGGVQLAFF
TRBV10-3	few	TRBD1	TRBJ1-5	TGTGCCATCAGTGAGTCATCAGGGGGGAATCAGCCCCAGCATTTT	CAISESSGGNQPQHF
TRBV18	once	-	TRBJ2-3	TGTGCCAGCTCACCCCCGATGTCAGATACGCAGTATTTT	CASSPPMSDTQYF
TRBV7-2	-	TRBD2	TRBJ2-3	TGTGCCAGCAGCTTAGCTAGGCGGGGGGGCGGCACAGATACGCAGTATTTT	CASSLARRGGGTDTQYF
TRBV18	once	TRBD2	TRBJ2-1	TGTGCCAGCTCGAGCGGGGGGGCCATCAATGAGCAGTTCTTC	CASSSGGAINEQFF
TRBV27	once	-	TRBJ2-3	TGTGCCAGCAGCCTTGGGGTTACTACAGATACGCAGTATTTT	CASSLGVTTDTQYF
TRBV6-5	once	-	TRBJ1-6	TGTGCCAGCAGTTACTTGGAGTATAATTCACCCCTCCACTTT	CASSYLEYNSPLHF
TRBV28	-	TRBD2	TRBJ2-1	TGTGCCAGCAGGAGCCCGGGACTAGGACACAATGAGCAGTTCTTC	CASRSPGLGHNEQFF
TRBV9	-	-	TRBJ2-1	TGTGCCAGCAGCCCCGGAGGGGGGCAGAGGGTTAATGAGCAGTTCTTC	CASSPGGGQRVNEQFF
TRBV11-2	-	-	TRBJ1-1	TGTGCCAGCAGCTTATATGAGGGGAGCACTGAAGCTTTCTTT	CASSLYEGSTEAFF
TRBV6-5	-	-	TRBJ2-3	TGTGCCAGCAGAACAGAGGGAGATACGCAGTATTTT	CASRTEGDTQYF
TRBV9	-	-	TRBJ2-3	TGTGCCAGCAGCGTAGGCGAAGATACGCAGTATTTT	CASSVGEDTQYF
TRBV9	-	-	TRBJ2-3	TGTGCCAGCAGCCCTCGGGGGAAGGGGCCCACAGATACGCAGTATTTT	CASSPRGKGPTDTQYF
TRBV5-6	few	-	TRBJ1-2	TGTGCCAGCAGCTTGGTAGGACTTACTAACTATGGCTACACCTTC	CASSLVGLTNYGYTF
TRBV6-5	-	TRBD1	TRBJ1-2	TGTGCCAGCAGTTACGACAGGGCCCATGGCTACACCTTC	CASSYDRAHGYTF
TRBV28	-	-	TRBJ2-1	TGTGCCAGCAGTTCTATCATTGGACTAACTCAGTTCTTC	CASSSIIGLTQFF
TRBV6-5	-	TRBD1	TRBJ1-2	TGTGCCAGCAGTTTCAACAGGGACAGAGGAGGCTACACCTTC	CASSFNRDRGGYTF
TRBV7-3	-	-	TRBJ2-2	TGTGCCAGCAGCTTAATATGGGGCACCGGGGAGCTGTTTTTT	CASSLIWGTGELFF
TRBV30	-	-	TRBJ2-2	TGTGCCTGGAGTGTAGGGGGAGCCCGGGGCACCGGGGAGCTGTTTTTT	CAWSVGGARGTGELFF
TRBV19	-	-	TRBJ1-4	TGTGCCAGTAGTATATCGGGGATTGGCGAAAAACTGTTTTTT	CASSISGIGEKLFF
TRBV7-3	-	-	TRBJ2-7	TGTGCCAGCAGCTTCAGGGCAGGCCATTCCTACGAGCAGTACTTC	CASSFRAGHSYEQYF
TRBV19	once	-	TRBJ1-3	TGTGCCAGTACCGGGTCCCTCTCGGGAAACACCATATATTTT	CASTGSLSGNTIYF
TRBV7-9	-	-	TRBJ1-5	TGTGCCAGCAGCCTAGGCGGAGGGAACAATCAGCCCCAGCATTTT	CASSLGGGNNQPQHF
TRBV27	-	TRBD2	TRBJ2-7	TGTGCCAGCAGTACCCGGGGAAGCGGGACGGGGGTTCACCGGTACGAGCAGTACTTC	CASSTRGSGTGVHRYEQYF
TRBV7-9	-	-	TRBJ1-1	TGTGCCAGCAGCGTACAGGGGAACACTGAAGCTTTCTTT	CASSVQGNTEAFF
TRBV12-5	few	-	TRBJ1-1	TGTGCTAGTGATGCGGGTACGGACCGAGACGGGGCTTTCTTT	CASDAGTDRDGAFF
TRBV28	-	TRBD1	TRBJ1-4	TGTGCCAGCAGGAAACAGGGGTACGCTGAAAAACTGTTTTTT	CASRKQGYAEKLFF
TRBV28	-	-	TRBJ1-2	TGTGCCAGCCTGCGAGACTATGGCTACACCTTC	CASLRDYGYTF
TRBV6-5	once	TRBD2	TRBJ2-1	TGTGCCAGCAGCTCAGCGGGGACTAGCGGTAATGAGCAGTTCTTC	CASSSAGTSGNEQFF
TRBV18	few	TRBD1	TRBJ1-5	TGTGCCAGCTCACCCGGGACAGGGGCCACTCAGCCCCAGCATTTT	CASSPGTGATQPQHF
TRBV5-4	-	-	TRBJ1-5	TGTGCCAGCAGCTTGGGTTCGGGAGGGCCCCAGCATTTT	CASSLGSGGPQHF
TRBV28	once	TRBD2	TRBJ2-3	TGTGCCAGCAGTTTACGGGGGCGGGGGGGCGGCATCCCGCAGTATTTT	CASSLRGRGGGIPQYF
TRBV4-1	-	TRBD1	TRBJ1-4	TGCGCCAGCAGCCCATCAAAGACAGGGGAAAATGAAAAACTGTTTTTT	CASSPSKTGENEKLFF
TRBV6-6	-	-	TRBJ1-2	TGTGCCAGCAGTGCGGACAGAAATGGCTACACCTTC	CASSADRNGYTF
TRBV15	-	TRBD1	TRBJ2-3	TGTGCCACCAGCAGATCCGGGACAGGGGACTCCACAGATACGCAGTATTTT	CATSRSGTGDSTDTQYF
TRBV28	-	-	TRBJ1-4	TGTGCCAGCAGTTCCGTTAATGAAAAACTGTTTTTT	CASSSVNEKLFF
TRBV7-9	-	-	TRBJ2-7	TGTGCCAGCAGCTTGGGGTCAGGGGACGAGCAGTACTTC	CASSLGSGDEQYF
TRBV7-9	once	-	TRBJ2-3	TGTGCCAGCAGCTTCAGGGGGGAGTCACAGGCGTATTTT	CASSFRGESQAYF
TRBV6-5	once	-	TRBJ1-1	TGTGCCAGCAGTTACGGGGGGCCCGGCACTGAAGCTTTCTTT	CASSYGGPGTEAFF
TRBV29-1	-	TRBD2	TRBJ2-3	TGCAGCTCATCCCCCCAAGCTCTAGCGGGGGCTACCACAGATACGCAGTATTTT	CSSSPQALAGATTDTQYF
TRBV5-1	-	-	TRBJ2-2	TGCGCCAGCAGCTTGCGAGGGGGGCCCCAGGGCGGGGAGCTGTTTTTT	CASSLRGGPQGGELFF
TRBV7-2	few	-	TRBJ2-3	TGTGCCAGCGCCTGGTCAGATACGCAGTATTTT	CASAWSDTQYF
TRBV6-5	-	-	TRBJ2-1	TGTGCCAGCAGTTACCAGCACTCGGACTACAATGAGCAGTTCTTC	CASSYQHSDYNEQFF
TRBV25-1	-	TRBD1	TRBJ2-5	TGTGCCAGCGGCCCCGGGACAGGGGTACCAGAGACCCAGTACTTC	CASGPGTGVPETQYF
TRBV7-9	-	-	TRBJ2-1	TGTGCCAGCAGCTTAGTGGGTCGTGAGCAGTTCTTC	CASSLVGREQFF
TRBV11-3	-	-	TRBJ2-5	TGTGCCAGCAGCTTAGATATGAGGGGCACAGAGACCCAGTACTTC	CASSLDMRGTETQYF
TRBV7-6	-	-	TRBJ1-5	TGTGCCAGCAGCTTATATCCGGGCGGCGGCGGCAATCAGCCCCAGCATTTT	CASSLYPGGGGNQPQHF